This T cell receptor beta chain emerged from a study of cytomegalovirus exposure and HLA in healthy donors. The wider study: Of the donors genotyped, several hundred in all, over 80% fell in the Caucasian-associated ancestry cluster. Regarding the study as a whole: Later work associated around 18,000 TCR beta sequences with HLA alleles at 0.05 false discovery rate.

Germline V gene data show CDR1 as SQVTM and CDR2 as ANQGSEA. This CDR3 is 14 amino acids long. V was clipped by 4 bases and J by 0 bases, with 9 bases between them. Both 60 Vbeta primers and 13 Jbeta primers went into the PCR. Sequencing was performed with immunoSEQ multiplex PCR; in TCRdb, only in-frame clones are kept and a portion is missing. The sample carries under 200,000 clones, around 78% recorded once. Note on this clone: Its antigen is unidentified.

This rearrangement joins TRBV29-1 to TRBJ1-4; TRBD1 is a possible D gene (5 bases). The sequencing sample was made of PBMCs. The source is a woman in her twenties or thirties in good health and CMV-seropositive. The CDR3 DNA follows: TGCAGCGTTGCCCCCAGGGCAACTAATGAAAAACTGTTTTTT. This translates into CSVAPRATNEKLFF.